This paragraph covers one T cell receptor beta chain sequence. These data come from a study of T cell responses to AZD1222 COVID-19 vaccine. Clones were read by immunoSEQ multiplex PCR, and TCRdb kept only the in-frame ones, dropping some. In the table there are about 180,000 clones, 90% to 95% of which are singletons. Trimming shortened V by 0 bases and J by 5 bases, and 6 bases separated the two germline ends. The CDR3 has 13 residues. Looked up from germline, CDR1 is SGHNT and CDR2 is YYREEE (reference sequence). The V call is TRBV5-4, the J call TRBJ1-5, with D unresolved. The receptor was derived from an adult in good health. Sequencing used peripheral blood, obtained on day 0 of AZD1222 vaccination. In DNA, the CDR3 is TGTGCCAGCAGCTTGGCCGGCCATCAGCCCCAGCATTTT. Protein: CASSLAGHQPQHF.